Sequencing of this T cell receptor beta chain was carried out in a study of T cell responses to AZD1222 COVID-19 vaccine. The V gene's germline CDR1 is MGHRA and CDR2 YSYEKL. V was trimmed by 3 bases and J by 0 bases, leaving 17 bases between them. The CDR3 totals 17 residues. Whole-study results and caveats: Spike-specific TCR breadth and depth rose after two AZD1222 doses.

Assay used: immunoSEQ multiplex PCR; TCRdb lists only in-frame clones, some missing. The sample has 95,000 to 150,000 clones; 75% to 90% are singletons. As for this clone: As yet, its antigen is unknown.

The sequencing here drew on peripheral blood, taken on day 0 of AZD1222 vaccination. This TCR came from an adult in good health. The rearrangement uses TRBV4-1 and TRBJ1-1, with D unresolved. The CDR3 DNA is TGCGCCAGCAGCCATGCCGGCGCGGCAGACCTGAACACTGAAGCTTTCTTT. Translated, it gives CASSHAGAADLNTEAFF.